These 18 T cell receptor beta chains came from one sample sequenced in a study of cytomegalovirus exposure and HLA in healthy donors. 13 Jbeta primers and 60 Vbeta primers were used for the PCR. TCRdb keeps only in-frame clones here, not all; method: immunoSEQ multiplex PCR. The sample shows about 150,000 clones, 60% to 80% of them seen only once. What was sequenced was PBMCs. Receptors originate from a male donor in good health and CMV-seronegative.

A remark on this clone: Different DNA sequences within this sample yield the same CDR3. CDR3 loop: CASSSRQGSTEAFF. CDR3 nucleotide sequence: TGTGCCAGCAGCTCCCGCCAGGGAAGTACTGAAGCTTTCTTT. The chain combines TRBV7-2 with TRBJ1-1; D is possibly TRBD1 (5 bases). Germline lookup yields CDR1 SGHTA and CDR2 FQGNSA. Between the trimmed V and J ends, which lost 4 bases and 5 bases, there was a span of 14 bases. This CDR3 contains 14 residues. Full variable domain (outside the CDR3, taken from reference TRBV7-2 and TRBJ1-1): GAGVSQSPSNKVTEKGKDVELRCDPISGHTALYWYRQSLGQGLEFLIYFQGNSAPDKSGLPSDRFSAERTGGSVSTLTIQRTQQEDSAVYLCASSSRQGSTEAFFGQGTRLTVV.

V usage is TRBV6-5 and J usage is TRBJ2-2; TRBD2 might be the D (5 bases). Deletions cut 6 bases from V and 5 bases from J, with 13 bases between. Germline CDR1 is MNHEY and CDR2 is SVGAGI. CDR3 length: 14 amino acids. CDR3: CASRRDPLTGELFF. CDR3 sequence (DNA): TGTGCCAGCAGACGGGATCCACTAACCGGGGAGCTGTTTTTT.

The CDR3 nucleotides are TGCGCCAGCAGCTCTAGACTTACCCCGGGACAGTTAAAAAGGAACACTGAAGCTTTCTTT. Its translation is CASSSRLTPGQLKRNTEAFF. V is TRBV5-1 and J is TRBJ1-1; TRBD1 agrees at 7 bases. Germline CDR1 and CDR2: SGHRS and YFSETQ. V was pared by 3 bases and J by 1 base, with 21 bases of the junction left unmatched. This CDR3 region has 20 residues.

V is TRBV7-6 and J is TRBJ2-3, with 12 positions matching TRBD1. The length of the CDR3 is 20 residues. Germline CDR1 SGHVS, CDR2 FNYEAQ. The V segment lost 2 bases and the J segment 0 bases; nucleotides outside the gene matches: 12. The CDR3: CASSLSVPGQGASSTDTQYF. In DNA, the CDR3 is TGTGCCAGCAGCTTAAGTGTTCCGGGACAGGGGGCAAGTAGCACAGATACGCAGTATTTT.

This chain connects TRBV25-1 to TRBJ1-6; 7 nucleotides align to TRBD1. The CDR3 has 17 amino acids. Germline lookup yields CDR1 MGHDK and CDR2 SYGVNS. V lost 2 bases to trimming and J lost 0 bases; unmatched junction nucleotides: 4. The CDR3 nucleotides read TGTGCCAGCAGTGAAGGGACAGCTCACTCCTATAATTCACCCCTCCACTTT. Protein: CASSEGTAHSYNSPLHF.

The chain combines TRBV2 with TRBJ2-3, with D possibly TRBD2 on 6 matching bases. Trimming removed 4 bases at V and 1 base at J, with 9 bases between. Germline CDR1 and CDR2: SNHLY and FYNNEI. This CDR3 has 14 residues. CDR3 amino acids: CASSASEGTDTQYF. As DNA, the CDR3 is TGTGCCAGCAGTGCTAGCGAAGGCACAGATACGCAGTATTTT.

The chain combines TRBV9 with TRBJ1-6, with D uncertain. CDR1 and CDR2 (germline): SGDLS, YYNGEE. With 3 bases removed from V and 0 bases from J, the gap between germline ends came to 16 bases. CDR3 length: 18 amino acids. The CDR3 region is CASSASIDRSSYNSPLHF. CDR3 coding DNA: TGTGCCAGCAGCGCAAGTATAGACCGGAGCTCCTATAATTCACCCCTCCACTTT.

This chain connects TRBV6-5 to TRBJ1-1; D perhaps matches TRBD1 (5 bases). The germline V and J ends were trimmed by 3 bases and 7 bases, with 12 bases remaining between them. This CDR3 region has 13 residues. The germline CDR1 and CDR2 sequences are MNHEY and SVGAGI. The CDR3, as DNA: TGTGCCAGCAGTTATACTGGGGGGGGTGAAGCTTTCTTT. Encoded protein: CASSYTGGGEAFF.

The chain carries TRBV14 and TRBJ2-1, with a tentative D call TRBD2 (6 bases). Trimming took 4 bases from V and 3 from J, leaving 7 bases between them. The CDR3 is made up of 13 amino acids. CDR1 and CDR2 from the germline V gene are SGHDN and FVKESK. The CDR3 DNA follows: TGTGCCAGCAGCCGGGGGGTCTACAATGAGCAGTTCTTC. It translates to CASSRGVYNEQFF.

V is TRBV19 and J is TRBJ2-1; D is unresolved. This CDR3 is built from 15 residues. Trimming removed 7 bases from V and 3 bases from J, with 16 bases in between. In germline, CDR1 is LNHDA, CDR2 SQIVND (reference sequence). The DNA for the CDR3 is TGTGCCAGTACCATCGAGTCTAGAGTCTACAATGAGCAGTTCTTC. It yields the protein CASTIESRVYNEQFF. The whole variable domain, remainder taken from reference TRBV19 and TRBJ2-1, is DGGITQSPKYLFRKEGQNVTLSCEQNLNHDAMYWYRQDPGQGLRLIYYSQIVNDFQKGDIAEGYSVSREKKESFPLTVTSAQKNPTAFYLCASTIESRVYNEQFFGPGTRLTVL.

This clone was picked up a small number of times. The chain uses TRBV7-2 and TRBJ2-3; tentatively, D is TRBD2 (6 bases). CDR3 length: 14 residues. Germline V gene lookup returns CDR1 SGHTA and CDR2 FQGNSA. The V end was cut by 5 bases, the J end by 1 base, with 10 bases between. The CDR3 here is CASSPRLGTDTQYF. The CDR3 region has the DNA TGTGCCAGCAGCCCTCGACTAGGCACAGATACGCAGTATTTT.

This chain joins TRBV6-1 and TRBJ1-1, with D unclear. This CDR3 has 12 amino acids. Germline V lookup: CDR1 MNHNS, CDR2 SASEGT. Trimming shortened V by 5 bases and J by 2 bases, and 6 bases separated the two germline ends. The CDR3 protein is CASSTVNTEAFF. DNA of the CDR3: TGTGCCAGCAGTACGGTAAACACTGAAGCTTTCTTT.

The chain combines TRBV9 with TRBJ2-7; D is unresolved. CDR3 length equals 14 residues. CDR1 SGDLS and CDR2 YYNGEE come from the germline V gene. The V and J ends lost 0 bases and 0 bases respectively, with 7 bases between them. CDR3 residues: CASSVVGSSYEQYF. CDR3 bases: TGTGCCAGCAGCGTAGTCGGGTCCTCCTACGAGCAGTACTTC.

This clone has only a few counts. The chain recombines TRBV5-4 with TRBJ1-2, with TRBD1 matching 8 bases. J lost 7 bases, V lost 5 bases, and 10 bases had no gene match. The V gene's germline CDR1 is SGHNT and CDR2 YYREEE (reference sequence). The CDR3 covers 14 residues. The CDR3 loop reads CASSLQGAKSGYTF. The CDR3 DNA sequence: TGTGCCAGCAGTTTGCAGGGGGCGAAATCTGGCTACACCTTC.

This chain joins TRBV9 and TRBJ2-1, with TRBD2 matching 10 bases. This CDR3 contains 15 residues. J was trimmed by 4 bases and V by 2 bases; bases with no gene match: 3. Germline values: CDR1 SGDLS, CDR2 YYNGEE. The CDR3 sequence: CASSVTSGLYNEQFF. The DNA of the CDR3 is TGTGCCAGCAGCGTGACTAGCGGGCTTTACAATGAGCAGTTCTTC.

This chain links TRBV5-1 with TRBJ2-5; 9 bases agree with TRBD1. V was pared by 4 bases and J by 2 bases, with 9 bases of the junction left unmatched. Germline CDR1 SGHRS, CDR2 YFSETQ. This CDR3 contains 16 residues. CDR3 in amino acids: CASSAPRTGEQETQYF. CDR3 DNA sequence: TGCGCCAGCAGCGCCCCCCGGACAGGGGAGCAAGAGACCCAGTACTTC.

The chain employs TRBV11-3 and TRBJ2-7; D is perhaps TRBD1 (6 bases). Per the germline V gene, CDR1 is SGHNT and CDR2 is YENEEA. Between the trimmed V and J ends, which lost 1 base and 2 bases, there was a span of 9 bases. The CDR3 consists of 14 residues. The CDR3 bases are TGTGCCAGCAGCTTAGCCAGGGGAGCCTACGAGCAGTACTTC. Translating it yields CASSLARGAYEQYF.

The genes are TRBV7-8 and TRBJ2-7, with TRBD2 matching 8 bases. Trimming removed 1 base from V and 6 bases from J; junction bases left unmatched: 8. Germline loops: CDR1 SGHVS, CDR2 FQNEAQ. CDR3 length: 15 amino acids. The CDR3: CASSLDGTSLSEQYF. The CDR3 DNA is TGTGCCAGCAGCTTAGACGGGACTAGTCTTTCCGAGCAGTACTTC.